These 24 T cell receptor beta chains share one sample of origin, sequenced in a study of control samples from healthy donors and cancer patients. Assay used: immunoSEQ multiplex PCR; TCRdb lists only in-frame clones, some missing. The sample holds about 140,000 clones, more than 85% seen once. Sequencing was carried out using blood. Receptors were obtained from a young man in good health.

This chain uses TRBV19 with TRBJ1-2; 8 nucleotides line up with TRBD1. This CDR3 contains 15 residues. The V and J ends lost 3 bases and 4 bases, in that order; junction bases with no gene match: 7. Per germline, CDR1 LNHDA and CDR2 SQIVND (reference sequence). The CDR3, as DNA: TGTGCCAGTAGTATCACGACAGGGGTCCCCTATGGCTACACCTTC. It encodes CASSITTGVPYGYTF.

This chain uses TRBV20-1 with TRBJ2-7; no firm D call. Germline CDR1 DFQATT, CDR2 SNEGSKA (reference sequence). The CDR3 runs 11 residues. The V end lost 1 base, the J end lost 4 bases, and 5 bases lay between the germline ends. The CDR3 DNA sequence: TGCAGTGCTAGAGTCGGATACGAGCAGTACTTC. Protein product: CSARVGYEQYF.

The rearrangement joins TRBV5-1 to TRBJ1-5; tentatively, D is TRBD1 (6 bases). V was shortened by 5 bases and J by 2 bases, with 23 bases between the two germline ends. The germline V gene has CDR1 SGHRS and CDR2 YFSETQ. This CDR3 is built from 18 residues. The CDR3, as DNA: TGCGCCAGCAGGGCAAGGGGGACAAAACGAATGGGCAATCAGCCCCAGCATTTT. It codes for CASRARGTKRMGNQPQHF.

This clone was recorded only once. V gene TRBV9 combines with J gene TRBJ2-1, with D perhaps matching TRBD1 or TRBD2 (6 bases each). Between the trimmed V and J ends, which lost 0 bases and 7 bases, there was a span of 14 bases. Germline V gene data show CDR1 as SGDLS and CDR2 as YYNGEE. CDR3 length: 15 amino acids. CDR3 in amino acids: CASSVGGARGNEQFF. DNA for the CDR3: TGTGCCAGCAGCGTAGGGGGGGCCCGTGGGAATGAGCAGTTCTTC.

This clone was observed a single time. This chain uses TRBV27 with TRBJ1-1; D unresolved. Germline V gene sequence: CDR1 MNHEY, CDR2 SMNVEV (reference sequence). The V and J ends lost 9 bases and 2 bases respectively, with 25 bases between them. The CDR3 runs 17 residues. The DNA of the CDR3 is TGTGCCAGTCGTCCGACGCTGCGGGGAGGGATAAACACTGAAGCTTTCTTT. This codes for CASRPTLRGGINTEAFF.

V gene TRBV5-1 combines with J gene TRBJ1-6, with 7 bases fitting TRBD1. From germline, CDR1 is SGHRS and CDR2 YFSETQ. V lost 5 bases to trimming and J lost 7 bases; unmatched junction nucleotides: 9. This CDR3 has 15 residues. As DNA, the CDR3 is TGCGCCAGCAGTTATGACAGGGTAGGGAATTCACCCCTCCACTTT. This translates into CASSYDRVGNSPLHF. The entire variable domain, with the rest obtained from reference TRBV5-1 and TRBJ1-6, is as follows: KAGVTQTPRYLIKTRGQQVTLSCSPISGHRSVSWYQQTPGQGLQFLFEYFSETQRNKGNFPGRFSGRQFSNSRSEMNVSTLELGDSALYLCASSYDRVGNSPLHFGNGTRLTVT.

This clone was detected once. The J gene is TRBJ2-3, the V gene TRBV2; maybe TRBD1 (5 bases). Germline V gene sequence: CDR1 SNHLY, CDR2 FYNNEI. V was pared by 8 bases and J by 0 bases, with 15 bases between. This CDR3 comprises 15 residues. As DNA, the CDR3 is TGTGCCAGCCTTGCCTTCAGACAGAGCACAGATACGCAGTATTTT. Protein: CASLAFRQSTDTQYF. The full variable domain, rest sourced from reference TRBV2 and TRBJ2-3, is EPEVTQTPSHQVTQMGQEVILRCVPISNHLYFYWYRQILGQKVEFLVSFYNNEISEKSEIFDDQFSVERPDGSNFTLKIRSTKLEDSAMYFCASLAFRQSTDTQYFGPGTRLTVL.

CDR3 DNA sequence: TGTGCCAGCAGTTCACCTACAGGGGCCCCCCACGATACGCAGTATTTT. Translation: CASSSPTGAPHDTQYF. This rearrangement joins TRBV6-5 to TRBJ2-3; 7 bases align to TRBD1. The CDR3 has 16 amino acids. V trimming: 4 bases; J trimming: 6 bases; junction bases outside the gene matches: 13. The germline V gene has CDR1 MNHEY and CDR2 SVGAGI.

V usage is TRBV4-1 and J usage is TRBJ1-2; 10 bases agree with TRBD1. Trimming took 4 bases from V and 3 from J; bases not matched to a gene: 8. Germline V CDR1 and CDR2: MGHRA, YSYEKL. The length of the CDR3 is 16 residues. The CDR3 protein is CASSPRQGAMDYGYTF. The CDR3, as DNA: TGCGCCAGCAGCCCCCGACAGGGGGCAATGGACTATGGCTACACCTTC.

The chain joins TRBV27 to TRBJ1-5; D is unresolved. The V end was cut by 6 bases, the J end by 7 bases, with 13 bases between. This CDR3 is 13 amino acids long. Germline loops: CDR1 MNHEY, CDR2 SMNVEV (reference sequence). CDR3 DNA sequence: TGTGCCAGCAGAGCGGGGATCGCCCAGCCCCAGCATTTT. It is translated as CASRAGIAQPQHF.

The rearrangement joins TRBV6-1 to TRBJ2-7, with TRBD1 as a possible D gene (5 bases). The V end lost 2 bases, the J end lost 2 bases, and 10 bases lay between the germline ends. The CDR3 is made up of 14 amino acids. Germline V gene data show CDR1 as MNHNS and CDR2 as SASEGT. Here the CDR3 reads CASSERGRPYEQYF. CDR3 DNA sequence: TGTGCCAGCAGTGAAAGGGGAAGGCCCTACGAGCAGTACTTC.

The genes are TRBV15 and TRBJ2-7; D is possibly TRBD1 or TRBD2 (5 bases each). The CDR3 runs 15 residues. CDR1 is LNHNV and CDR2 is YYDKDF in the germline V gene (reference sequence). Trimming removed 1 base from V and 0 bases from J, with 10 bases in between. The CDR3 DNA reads TGTGCCACCAGCAGAGTTGGGGGAATCTCCTACGAGCAGTACTTC. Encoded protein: CATSRVGGISYEQYF.

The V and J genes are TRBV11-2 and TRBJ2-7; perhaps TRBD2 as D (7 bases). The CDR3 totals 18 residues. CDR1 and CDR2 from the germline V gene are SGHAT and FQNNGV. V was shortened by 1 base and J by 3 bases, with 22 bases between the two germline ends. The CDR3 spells CASSLAGGGPGAHYEQYF. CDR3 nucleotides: TGTGCCAGCAGCTTAGCGGGAGGCGGACCGGGGGCCCACTACGAGCAGTACTTC. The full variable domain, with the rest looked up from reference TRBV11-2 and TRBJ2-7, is EAGVAQSPRYKIIEKRQSVAFWCNPISGHATLYWYQQILGQGPKLLIQFQNNGVVDDSQLPKDRFSAERLKGVDSTLKIQPAKLEDSAVYLCASSLAGGGPGAHYEQYFGPGTRLTVT.

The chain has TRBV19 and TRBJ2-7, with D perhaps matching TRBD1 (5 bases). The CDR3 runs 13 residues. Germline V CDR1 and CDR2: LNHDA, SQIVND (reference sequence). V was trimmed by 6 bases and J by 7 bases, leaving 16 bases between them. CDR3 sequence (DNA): TGTGCCAGTAGCCTAGGGGTTTTAAGGGAGCAGTACTTC. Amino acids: CASSLGVLREQYF.

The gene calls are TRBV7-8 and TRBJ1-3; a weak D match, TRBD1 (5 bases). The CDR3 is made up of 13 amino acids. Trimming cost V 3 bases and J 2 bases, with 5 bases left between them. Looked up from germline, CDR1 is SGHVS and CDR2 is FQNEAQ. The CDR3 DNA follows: TGTGCCAGCAGCTTCAGGGCTGGAAACACCATATATTTT. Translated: CASSFRAGNTIYF.

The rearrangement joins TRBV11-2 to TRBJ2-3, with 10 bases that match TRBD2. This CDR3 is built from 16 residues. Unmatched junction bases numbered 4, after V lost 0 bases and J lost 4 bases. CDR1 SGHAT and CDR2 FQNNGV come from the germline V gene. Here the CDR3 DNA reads TGTGCCAGCAGCTTAGAAGCGGGGGGGCTCCCAGATACGCAGTATTTT. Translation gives CASSLEAGGLPDTQYF. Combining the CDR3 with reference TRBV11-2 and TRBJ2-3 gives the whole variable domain EAGVAQSPRYKIIEKRQSVAFWCNPISGHATLYWYQQILGQGPKLLIQFQNNGVVDDSQLPKDRFSAERLKGVDSTLKIQPAKLEDSAVYLCASSLEAGGLPDTQYFGPGTRLTVL.

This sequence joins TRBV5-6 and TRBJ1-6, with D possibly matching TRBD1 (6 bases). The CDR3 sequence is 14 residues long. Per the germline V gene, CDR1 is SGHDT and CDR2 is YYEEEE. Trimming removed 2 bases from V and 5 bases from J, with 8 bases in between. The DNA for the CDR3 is TGTGCCAGCAGCTTAAGGACAGATAATTCACCCCTCCACTTT. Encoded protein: CASSLRTDNSPLHF. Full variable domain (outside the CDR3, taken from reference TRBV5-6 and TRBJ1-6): DAGVTQSPTHLIKTRGQQVTLRCSPKSGHDTVSWYQQALGQGPQFIFQYYEEEERQRGNFPDRFSGHQFPNYSSELNVNALLLGDSALYLCASSLRTDNSPLHFGNGTRLTVT.

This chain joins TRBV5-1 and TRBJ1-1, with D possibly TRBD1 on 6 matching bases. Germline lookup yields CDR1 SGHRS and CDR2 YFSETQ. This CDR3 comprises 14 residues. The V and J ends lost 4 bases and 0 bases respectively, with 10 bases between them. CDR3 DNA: TGCGCCAGCAGCAGGACAGTGGTGAACACTGAAGCTTTCTTT. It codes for CASSRTVVNTEAFF. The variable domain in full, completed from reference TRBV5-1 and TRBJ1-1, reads KAGVTQTPRYLIKTRGQQVTLSCSPISGHRSVSWYQQTPGQGLQFLFEYFSETQRNKGNFPGRFSGRQFSNSRSEMNVSTLELGDSALYLCASSRTVVNTEAFFGQGTRLTVV.

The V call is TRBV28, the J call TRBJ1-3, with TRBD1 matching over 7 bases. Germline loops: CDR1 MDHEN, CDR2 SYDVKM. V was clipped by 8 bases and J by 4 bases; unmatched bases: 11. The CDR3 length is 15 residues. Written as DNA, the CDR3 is TGTGCCAGCCTCCAGTTGGACAGGAAAGGAAACACCATATATTTT. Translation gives CASLQLDRKGNTIYF.

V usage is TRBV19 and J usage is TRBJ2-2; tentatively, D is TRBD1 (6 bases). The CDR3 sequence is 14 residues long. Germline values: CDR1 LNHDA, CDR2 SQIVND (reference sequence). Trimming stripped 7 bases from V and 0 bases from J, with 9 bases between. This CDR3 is CASTGQANTGELFF. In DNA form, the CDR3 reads TGTGCCAGTACGGGACAAGCGAACACCGGGGAGCTGTTTTTT.

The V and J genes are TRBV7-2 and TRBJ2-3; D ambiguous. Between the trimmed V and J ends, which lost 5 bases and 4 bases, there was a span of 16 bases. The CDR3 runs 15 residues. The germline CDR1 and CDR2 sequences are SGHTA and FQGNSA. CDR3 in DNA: TGTGCCAGCAGCCCCTCGGTCCTTGGGGCAGATACGCAGTATTTT. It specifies CASSPSVLGADTQYF.

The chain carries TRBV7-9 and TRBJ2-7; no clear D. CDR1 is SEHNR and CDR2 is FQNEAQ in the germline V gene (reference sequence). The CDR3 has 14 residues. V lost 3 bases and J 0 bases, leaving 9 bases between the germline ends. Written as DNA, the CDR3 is TGTGCCAGCAGCTTTCCTGGAAGCTCCTACGAGCAGTACTTC. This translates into CASSFPGSSYEQYF.

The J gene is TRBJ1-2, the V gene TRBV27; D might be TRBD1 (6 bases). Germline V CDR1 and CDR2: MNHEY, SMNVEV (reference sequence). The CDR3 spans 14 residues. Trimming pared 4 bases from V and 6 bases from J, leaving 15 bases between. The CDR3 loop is CASSYLGGTNGYTF. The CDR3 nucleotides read TGTGCCAGCAGTTATTTAGGGGGAACCAATGGCTACACCTTC.

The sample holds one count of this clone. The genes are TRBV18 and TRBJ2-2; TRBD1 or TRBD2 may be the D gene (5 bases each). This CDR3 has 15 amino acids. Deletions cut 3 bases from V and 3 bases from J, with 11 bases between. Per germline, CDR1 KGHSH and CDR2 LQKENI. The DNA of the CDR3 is TGTGCCAGCTCACCGGCCGGGACCTACACCGGGGAGCTGTTTTTT. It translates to CASSPAGTYTGELFF.